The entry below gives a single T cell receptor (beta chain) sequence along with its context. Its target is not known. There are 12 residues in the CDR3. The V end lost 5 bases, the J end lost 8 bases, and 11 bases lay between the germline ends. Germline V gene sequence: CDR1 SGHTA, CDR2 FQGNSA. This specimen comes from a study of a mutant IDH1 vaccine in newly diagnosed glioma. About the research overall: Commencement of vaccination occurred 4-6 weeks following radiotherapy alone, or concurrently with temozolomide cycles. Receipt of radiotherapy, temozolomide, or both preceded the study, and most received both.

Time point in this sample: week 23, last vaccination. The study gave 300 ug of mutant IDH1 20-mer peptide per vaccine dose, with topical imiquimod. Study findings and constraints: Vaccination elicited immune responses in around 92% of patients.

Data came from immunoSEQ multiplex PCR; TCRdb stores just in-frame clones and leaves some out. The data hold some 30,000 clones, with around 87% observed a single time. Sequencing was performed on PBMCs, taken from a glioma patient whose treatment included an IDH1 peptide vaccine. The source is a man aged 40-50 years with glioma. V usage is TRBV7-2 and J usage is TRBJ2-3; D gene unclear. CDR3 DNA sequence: TGTGCCAGCAGCCCGTCTGTCGGTACGCAGTATTTT. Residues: CASSPSVGTQYF. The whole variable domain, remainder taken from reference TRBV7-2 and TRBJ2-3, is GAGVSQSPSNKVTEKGKDVELRCDPISGHTALYWYRQSLGQGLEFLIYFQGNSAPDKSGLPSDRFSAERTGGSVSTLTIQRTQQEDSAVYLCASSPSVGTQYFGPGTRLTVL.